Following are 9 T cell receptor beta chains from one sample sequenced in a study of Ad26.COV2.S vaccination and SARS-CoV-2 variants. Sample treatment: 15 to 20 received Ad26.COV2.S at low or high dose, single or two shots; 5 received placebo; per-sample allocation not given. The samples date from day 63 after the first vaccine or placebo injection. Clones were sequenced by immunoSEQ multiplex PCR, and TCRdb holds only the in-frame ones, with some missing. The data show about 680,000 clones, with around 92% seen just once and about 1.5% held by the top ten. Source: peripheral blood, taken in a trial of Ad26.COV2.S vaccine versus placebo. Receptors were obtained from a person between 18 and 65 years old who received the Ad26.COV2.S COVID-19 vaccine or a placebo.

In the case of this clone: Other DNA sequences in the sample encode the same CDR3. The genes are TRBV9 and TRBJ2-2; possible D gene TRBD2, 6 bases. V was pared by 0 bases and J by 1 base, with 7 bases between. This CDR3 has 15 residues. CDR1 is SGDLS, CDR2 YYNGEE, per germline. The CDR3 region has the DNA TGTGCCAGCAGCGTAGGGGGGGTGAACACCGGGGAGCTGTTTTTT. Translated, it gives CASSVGGVNTGELFF. Complete variable domain (other parts from reference TRBV9 and TRBJ2-2): DSGVTQTPKHLITATGQRVTLRCSPRSGDLSVYWYQQSLDQGLQFLIQYYNGEERAKGNILERFSAQQFPDLHSELNLSSLELGDSALYFCASSVGGVNTGELFFGEGSRLTVL.

V usage is TRBV29-1 and J usage is TRBJ1-1, with D perhaps matching TRBD1 (5 bases). The germline V gene encodes CDR1 SQVTM and CDR2 ANQGSEA. V was cut by 7 bases and J by 4 bases, with 19 bases left in between. The CDR3 loop spans 14 amino acids. CDR3 protein: CSAAVGGSGTEAFF. CDR3 bases: TGCAGCGCGGCAGTTGGGGGGTCGGGCACTGAAGCTTTCTTT. The full variable domain, completed using reference TRBV29-1 and TRBJ1-1, is SAVISQKPSRDICQRGTSLTIQCQVDSQVTMMFWYRQQPGQSLTLIATANQGSEATYESGFVIDKFPISRPNLTFSTLTVSNMSPEDSSIYLCSAAVGGSGTEAFFGQGTRLTVV.

The rearrangement uses TRBV4-1 and TRBJ1-1, with 9 nucleotides matching TRBD1. From germline, CDR1 is MGHRA and CDR2 YSYEKL. After removal of 3 bases from V and 0 bases from J, the junction contained 2 bases not matched to a gene. The CDR3 is 15 residues long. The CDR3 sequence: CASSHRQGVNTEAFF. In nucleotides, the CDR3 is TGCGCCAGCAGCCACCGACAGGGGGTGAACACTGAAGCTTTCTTT.

This chain links TRBV18 with TRBJ1-1; no firm D call. Trimming stripped 2 bases from V and 6 bases from J, with 19 bases between. The CDR3 is 16 amino acids. Germline-derived CDR1 and CDR2 are KGHSH and LQKENI. The CDR3 DNA is TGTGCCAGCTCACCAATTACTGGAAATCTGTATTCTGAAGCTTTCTTT. Translation gives CASSPITGNLYSEAFF.

The gene calls are TRBV2 and TRBJ1-2, with a possible D match to TRBD1 (5 bases). Germline V gene data show CDR1 as SNHLY and CDR2 as FYNNEI. V lost 1 base to trimming and J lost 8 bases, with 17 bases between them. The CDR3 runs to 15 residues. In DNA, the CDR3 is TGTGCCAGCAGTGAAGATCAGGGTATCGGGATGGGCTACACCTTC. Protein: CASSEDQGIGMGYTF.

The chain links TRBV30 to TRBJ1-2, with TRBD1 matching over 10 bases. Trimming at V came to 3 bases and at J to 4 bases, leaving 5 bases not matched to a gene. Germline loops: CDR1 GTSNPN, CDR2 SVGIG (reference sequence). The CDR3 consists of 14 residues. The CDR3 DNA sequence: TGTGCCTGGAGCCCGGACAGGGGGGTCTATGGCTACACCTTC. Its translation: CAWSPDRGVYGYTF.

Here the CDR3 DNA reads TGTGCCAGCAGCGGACAGGGGGGAAACACCATATATTTT. It yields the protein CASSGQGGNTIYF. The rearrangement links TRBV7-8 to TRBJ1-3; 9 positions match TRBD1. The V and J ends lost 5 bases and 4 bases, in that order; junction bases with no gene match: 0. This CDR3 comprises 13 residues. Germline V gene sequence: CDR1 SGHVS, CDR2 FQNEAQ.

The chain links TRBV14 to TRBJ1-4; D not certain. The CDR3 has 13 amino acids. Trimming stripped 4 bases from V and 8 bases from J, with 11 bases between. Germline V lookup: CDR1 SGHDN, CDR2 FVKESK. Here the CDR3 DNA reads TGTGCCAGCAGCCCTCGGACGGCAGAAAAACTGTTTTTT. This translates into CASSPRTAEKLFF. Filled out from reference TRBV14 and TRBJ1-4, the complete variable domain reads EAGVTQFPSHSVIEKGQTVTLRCDPISGHDNLYWYRRVMGKEIKFLLHFVKESKQDESGMPNNRFLAERTGGTYSTLKVQPAELEDSGVYFCASSPRTAEKLFFGSGTQLSVL.

CDR3 sequence reads: CASSFYVDSGGEQFF. The CDR3 DNA reads TGTGCCAGCAGCTTTTACGTGGACAGTGGAGGTGAGCAGTTCTTC. The V and J genes are TRBV5-5 and TRBJ2-1; D is perhaps TRBD1 (6 bases). Trimming removed 2 bases at V and 9 bases at J, with 18 bases between. The CDR3 runs 15 residues. CDR1 and CDR2 from the germline V gene are SGHKS and YYEKEE (reference sequence).